This TCR beta chain is from a study of blood T cell repertoires in COVID-19. Overall study context: Samples of COVID-19 (acute and convalescent) were obtained from the United States, Italy and Spain. T cells, B-cell-depleted T cells, or PBMCs supplied cDNA or gDNA.

CDR1 and CDR2 (germline): LNHDA, SQIVND (reference sequence). The CDR3 is made up of 16 amino acids. The trim removed 5 bases at V and 0 bases at J, leaving 3 bases unmatched. Per the original methods: Estimation of nucleated cell counts relied on the amplification of reference gene primers. This table comes from immunoSEQ multiplex PCR, and its TCRdb copy is limited to in-frame clones, with some not included. V and J calls plus clone size are reproduced from that table; the DNA served to infer D and trimming. The sample carries some 400,000 clones, about 87% recorded once. This sequence originates from a human donor in a cohort sampled during active COVID-19. The material sequenced was peripheral blood. V is TRBV19 and J is TRBJ2-1; 11 nucleotides agree with TRBD1. CDR3 loop: CASSGDRGTSYNEQFF. CDR3 bases: TGTGCCAGTAGTGGGGACAGGGGGACCTCCTACAATGAGCAGTTCTTC.